Below are 9 T cell receptor beta chains sequenced from a single sample in a study of T cell repertoires in cytomegalovirus infection. TCRdb itself ran the reads through MiXCR, one entry per CDR3 protein. The table lists around 320,000 distinct CDR3 sequences, around 9.5% of them singletons. The sequenced sample consisted of PBMCs. These receptor sequences come from a human donor in good health (CMV status not recorded). Some clones in this sample may be carry-over from other donors' samples.

This clonotype was counted at least ten times. V and J are TRBV20-1 and TRBJ2-5, with D possibly TRBD2 on 6 matching bases. The CDR3 is made up of 14 amino acids. Trimming removed 0 bases from V and 5 bases from J, with 13 bases in between. Germline V gene sequence: CDR1 DFQATT, CDR2 SNEGSKA (reference sequence). The CDR3 sequence: CSARDPASDETQYF. Here the CDR3 DNA reads TGCAGTGCTAGAGATCCCGCTAGCGATGAGACCCAGTACTTC.

This clonotype was seen ten or more times. The V call is TRBV7-2, the J call TRBJ1-6; D possibly corresponds to TRBD1 (6 bases). The V gene lost 4 bases and the J gene lost 9 bases, with 16 bases spanning the gap. The CDR3 has 15 residues. Germline V gene lookup returns CDR1 SGHTA and CDR2 FQGNSA. In nucleotides, the CDR3 is TGTGCCAGCAGCTCGACAGGTCCGCGGGGTTCACCCCTCCACTTT. As protein: CASSSTGPRGSPLHF.

The chain joins TRBV2 to TRBJ1-2; the D is unclear. Germline CDR1 reads SNHLY; CDR2 reads FYNNEI. V lost 1 base and J lost 7, with 16 bases in between. The CDR3 has 15 amino acids. This CDR3 is CASSEEGIGLGGYTF. The CDR3 bases are TGTGCCAGCAGTGAAGAGGGTATAGGCCTCGGTGGCTACACCTTC.

This clonotype appeared many times. This chain links TRBV11-2 with TRBJ2-2, with D uncertain. V shed 2 bases and J shed 0 bases, with 7 bases lying between them. CDR3 size: 15 residues. The germline CDR1 and CDR2 sequences are SGHAT and FQNNGV. The CDR3 bases are TGTGCCAGCAGCTTACCCCGTCCGAACACCGGGGAGCTGTTTTTT. This sequence encodes CASSLPRPNTGELFF.

This clonotype was observed many times. V usage is TRBV14 and J usage is TRBJ1-6; no reliable D call. CDR3 length: 18 amino acids. Trimming removed 1 base at V and 0 bases at J, with 13 bases between. Germline V lookup: CDR1 SGHDN, CDR2 FVKESK. The CDR3 nucleotides are TGTGCCAGCAGCCAAGTTCGGCAGGCGGACTCCTATAATTCACCCCTCCACTTT. It is translated as CASSQVRQADSYNSPLHF.

The sample holds many counts of this clonotype. The chain has TRBV7-8 and TRBJ1-5; D gene uncertain. CDR1 SGHVS and CDR2 FQNEAQ come from the germline V gene. This CDR3 has 12 amino acids. Trimming cost V 8 bases and J 7 bases, with 12 bases left between them. The CDR3 DNA sequence: TGTGCCAGCCAGCTCCCCGGGCAGCCCCAGCATTTT. Amino acids: CASQLPGQPQHF.

The rearrangement joins TRBV29-1 to TRBJ1-2, with 7 positions matching TRBD1. The CDR3 has 14 amino acids. The germline V gene has CDR1 SQVTM and CDR2 ANQGSEA. V lost 5 bases, J lost 14 bases, and 20 bases stayed unmatched. CDR3 sequence: CSVLRQGNPPARTF. The DNA for the CDR3 is TGCAGCGTTCTACGACAGGGCAACCCTCCGGCTAGGACCTTC.

This clonotype was seen at least ten times. V and J are TRBV11-2 and TRBJ2-3; no firm D call. The V gene lost 5 bases and the J gene lost 1 base, with 7 bases spanning the gap. The V gene's germline CDR1 is SGHAT and CDR2 FQNNGV. This CDR3 comprises 13 residues. CDR3 bases: TGTGCCAGCAGCATTCCGGGCACAGATACGCAGTATTTT. The encoded protein is CASSIPGTDTQYF.

V gene TRBV6-6 combines with J gene TRBJ1-6; D possibly corresponds to TRBD1 (6 bases). V was shortened by 4 bases and J by 6 bases, with 10 bases between the two germline ends. Germline V CDR1 and CDR2: MNHNY, SVGAGI (reference sequence). This CDR3 is 14 amino acids long. In DNA form, the CDR3 reads TGTGCCAGCAGTTTTACAGGGTCTAATTCACCCCTCCACTTT. Its protein is CASSFTGSNSPLHF.